These 17 T cell receptor beta chains were sequenced from one sample in a study of blood T cell repertoires in COVID-19. Measured with immunoSEQ multiplex PCR; TCRdb has only the in-frame clones, and not every one. The sample includes about 110,000 clones, less than 90% seen only once; the top ten take around 4.4%. Sample: peripheral blood. The receptors originated from a human donor in a cohort sampled during active COVID-19.

This chain links TRBV11-2 with TRBJ2-3; 8 positions agree with TRBD2. Germline trimming cut 2 bases from V and 4 bases from J; bases unmatched to any gene: 11. This CDR3 spans 17 amino acids. In germline, CDR1 is SGHAT, CDR2 FQNNGV. The CDR3 loop is CASSLLERAGVPDTQYF. The CDR3, as DNA: TGTGCCAGCAGCTTATTAGAGAGAGCGGGAGTACCAGATACGCAGTATTTT. The entire variable domain, with the rest obtained from reference TRBV11-2 and TRBJ2-3, is as follows: EAGVAQSPRYKIIEKRQSVAFWCNPISGHATLYWYQQILGQGPKLLIQFQNNGVVDDSQLPKDRFSAERLKGVDSTLKIQPAKLEDSAVYLCASSLLERAGVPDTQYFGPGTRLTVL.

The V call is TRBV7-9, the J call TRBJ1-1; D is perhaps TRBD1 (5 bases). Germline V gene data show CDR1 as SEHNR and CDR2 as FQNEAQ (reference sequence). This CDR3 has 12 residues. The V gene lost 5 bases and the J gene lost 5 bases, with 9 bases spanning the gap. CDR3 nucleotides: TGTGCCAGCAGCCCTGGGGGGACTGAAGCTTTCTTT. This codes for CASSPGGTEAFF.

This clone occurred once. The chain has TRBV4-3 and TRBJ2-6; D may be TRBD1 (6 bases). The germline CDR1 and CDR2 sequences are LGHNA and YSLEER. This CDR3 has 21 residues. Trimming left V 4 bases short and J 0 bases short, with 25 bases between. The CDR3 bases are TGCGCCAGCAGCCGGAGAGGGTGGACAGACGTAATAGACTCTGGGGCCAACGTCCTGACTTTC. It yields the protein CASSRRGWTDVIDSGANVLTF.

This clone was seen a handful of times. The rearrangement links TRBV6-2 or TRBV6-3 to TRBJ1-2; no clear D. V lost 2 bases and J 8 bases, leaving 9 bases between the germline ends. CDR3 length: 12 residues. Germline assignment: CDR1 MNHEY and CDR2 SVGEGT. In nucleotides, the CDR3 is TGTGCCAGCAGTTACGTCGGGAAAGGCTACACCTTC. It specifies CASSYVGKGYTF.

The chain has TRBV10-3 and TRBJ1-2; maybe TRBD1 (5 bases). V lost 4 bases to trimming and J lost 2 bases, with 11 bases between them. Germline V gives CDR1 ENHRY, CDR2 SYGVKD. The CDR3 is made up of 14 amino acids. CDR3 amino acids: CAISVGGTNYGYTF. As DNA, the CDR3 is TGTGCCATCAGTGTAGGAGGGACCAACTATGGCTACACCTTC.

This clone was counted between two and nine times. The chain is built from TRBV15 and TRBJ2-7, with 7 bases aligning to TRBD1. CDR1 is LNHNV, CDR2 YYDKDF, per germline (reference sequence). Trimming cost V 5 bases and J 4 bases; bases outside gene matches: 5. This CDR3 has 13 residues. The CDR3, as DNA: TGTGCCACCAGCGTCCAGACAGGGTACGAGCAGTACGTC. It encodes CATSVQTGYEQYV.

The CDR3 loop is CASSLGGAVVEQFF. CDR3 coding DNA: TGTGCCAGCAGCTTAGGGGGCGCGGTCGTTGAGCAGTTCTTC. V gene TRBV7-2 combines with J gene TRBJ2-1; D may be TRBD1 (5 bases). V was pared by 1 base and J by 9 bases, with 13 bases between. Germline V gene data show CDR1 as SGHTA and CDR2 as FQGNSA. CDR3 length: 14 amino acids.

About this clone itself: Because the CDR3's place on the DNA is in doubt, the DNA is left out and the CDR3 is given as listed by TCRdb. This rearrangement joins TRBV7-3 to TRBJ2-2; the table names TRBD2, a call not compared with the DNA. A total of 16 residues make up the CDR3, ends included. Germline-derived CDR1 and CDR2 are SGHTA and FQGTGA. CDR3 sequence: CASSPKRDGSPGSCFF.

The V call is TRBV5-4, the J call TRBJ2-7, with D possibly matching TRBD2 (6 bases). V lost 4 bases and J 7 bases, leaving 15 bases between the germline ends. This CDR3 has 13 residues. CDR1 and CDR2 (germline): SGHNT, YYREEE (reference sequence). CDR3 loop: CASSLIGGDEQYF. The CDR3 DNA is TGTGCCAGCAGCCTCATAGGCGGGGATGAGCAGTACTTC.

This clone has a single count. The CDR3 loop reads CASSFSGPAYEQYF. The CDR3 DNA is TGTGCCAGCAGCTTCAGCGGGCCTGCCTACGAGCAGTACTTC. The rearrangement links TRBV3-1 (or the pseudogene TRBV3-2) to TRBJ2-7; perhaps TRBD2 as D (6 bases). The CDR3 contains 14 residues. V dropped 5 bases and J dropped 2 bases, with 13 bases sitting between them. CDR1 and CDR2 (germline): LGHDT, YNNKEL (reference sequence).

This clone has only one observation. V gene TRBV7-9 combines with J gene TRBJ1-2; D is undetermined. Germline V gives CDR1 SEHNR, CDR2 FQNEAQ (reference sequence). V lost 5 bases to trimming and J lost 4 bases, with 20 bases between them. The CDR3 loop spans 16 amino acids. This CDR3 reads CASSPADGALVYGYTF. CDR3 coding DNA: TGTGCCAGCAGCCCTGCCGACGGAGCCCTTGTCTATGGCTACACCTTC.

V is TRBV5-1 and J is TRBJ1-2; D is unresolved. V shed 4 bases and J shed 4 bases, with 11 bases lying between them. From germline, CDR1 is SGHRS and CDR2 YFSETQ. This CDR3 region has 13 residues. CDR3 bases: TGCGCCAGCAGCCCGTCGGCGGGCTATGGCTACACCTTC. The encoded protein is CASSPSAGYGYTF. The variable domain in full, with the rest retrieved from reference TRBV5-1 and TRBJ1-2, is KAGVTQTPRYLIKTRGQQVTLSCSPISGHRSVSWYQQTPGQGLQFLFEYFSETQRNKGNFPGRFSGRQFSNSRSEMNVSTLELGDSALYLCASSPSAGYGYTFGSGTRLTVV.

This clone was detected once. This chain connects TRBV21-1 to TRBJ1-6; TRBD1 is the table's D call, not checked against the DNA. TRBV21-1 is a documented pseudogene. The CDR3 totals 17 residues. This CDR3 is CASTTGQGGSYNSPLHF. The CDR3 nucleotides are TGTGCCAGCACAACCGGACAGGGGGGTTCCTATAATTCACCCCTCCACTTT.

V usage is TRBV14 and J usage is TRBJ2-6, with D uncertain. The CDR3 is 15 residues long. The germline V and J ends were trimmed by 4 bases and 0 bases, with 7 bases remaining between them. CDR1 is SGHDN and CDR2 is FVKESK in the germline V gene. The CDR3 nucleotides read TGTGCCAGCAGCCGGGCCCTCTCTGGGGCCAACGTCCTGACTTTC. Protein sequence: CASSRALSGANVLTF.

The rearrangement joins TRBV28 to TRBJ1-5; no firm D call. This CDR3 region has 16 residues. Germline V gene lookup returns CDR1 MDHEN and CDR2 SYDVKM. Between the trimmed V and J ends, which lost 7 bases and 3 bases, there was a span of 19 bases. The DNA of the CDR3 is TGTGCCAGCAACCCCCAGGCAGAGCGGATCAATCAGCCCCAGCATTTT. Translated, it gives CASNPQAERINQPQHF.

This clone was observed at least ten times. This chain uses TRBV5-4 with TRBJ1-1, with TRBD1 matching 8 bases. V trimming: 4 bases; J trimming: 6 bases; junction bases outside the gene matches: 8. CDR1 and CDR2 from the germline V gene are SGHNT and YYREEE (reference sequence). The CDR3 totals 14 residues. Written as DNA, the CDR3 is TGTGCCAGCAGCCCCCGGACAGGGATCGCTGAAGCTTTCTTT. Residues: CASSPRTGIAEAFF.

The chain couples TRBV5-5 to TRBJ2-5; weak D call: TRBD1 (6 bases). The CDR3 length is 14 residues. The germline V gene encodes CDR1 SGHKS and CDR2 YYEKEE (reference sequence). V was shortened by 4 bases and J by 4 bases, with 14 bases between the two germline ends. This CDR3 reads CASSPRAGAETQYF. The CDR3 DNA reads as TGTGCCAGCAGCCCCCGGGCAGGGGCAGAGACCCAGTACTTC.